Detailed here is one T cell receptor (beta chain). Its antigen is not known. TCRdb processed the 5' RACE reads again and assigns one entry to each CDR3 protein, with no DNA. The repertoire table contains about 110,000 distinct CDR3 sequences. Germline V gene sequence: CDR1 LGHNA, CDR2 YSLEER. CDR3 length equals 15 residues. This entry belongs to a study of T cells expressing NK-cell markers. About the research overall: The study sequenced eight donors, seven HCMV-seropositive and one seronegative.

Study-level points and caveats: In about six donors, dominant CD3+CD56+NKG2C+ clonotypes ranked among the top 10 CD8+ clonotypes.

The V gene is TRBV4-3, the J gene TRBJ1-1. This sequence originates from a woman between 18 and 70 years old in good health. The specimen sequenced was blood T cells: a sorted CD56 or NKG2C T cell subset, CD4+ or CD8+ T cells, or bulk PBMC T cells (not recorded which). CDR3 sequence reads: CASSQDLLRNTEAFF.